The 24 T cell receptor beta chains below come from one sample, sequenced in a study of cytomegalovirus exposure and HLA in healthy donors (dated by TCRdb to the late 2010s). Libraries were constructed by the immunoSEQ multiplex PCR assay. For the multiplex PCR, a mixture combining 60 forward primers for TCR Vbeta segments and 13 reverse primers for TCR Jbeta segments was used. TCRdb carries this immuneACCESS record with in-frame sequences only. Its versions omit some clonotypes, under half of them owing to an unresolved V gene in the studies checked, with the rest unexplained. This sample comprises around 200,000 clones, 70% to 90% of them detected only once. 2.3% of the sample rests with the top ten. Sequenced sample: PBMCs. The receptors were gathered from a woman aged 50 to 60 in good health and CMV-seronegative.

This clone was seen once. The chain has TRBV7-7 and TRBJ2-7; TRBD1 agrees at 9 bases. Germline assignment: CDR1 SSHAT and CDR2 FNYEAQ (reference sequence). Trimming at V came to 3 bases and at J to 3 bases, leaving 3 bases not matched to a gene. CDR3 size: 14 residues. In DNA form, the CDR3 reads TGTGCCAGCAGCTTGGGGACAGGGAACTACGAGCAGTACTTC. It is translated as CASSLGTGNYEQYF.

CDR3 protein: CASSQVQGARTEAFF. The CDR3 DNA is TGCGCCAGCAGCCAAGTACAGGGGGCTAGGACTGAAGCTTTCTTT. The chain is built from TRBV4-3 and TRBJ1-1; TRBD1 agrees at 9 bases. CDR3 length: 15 amino acids. With 1 base clipped from V and 5 bases from J, the junction kept 5 bases outside the gene matches. The V gene's germline CDR1 is LGHNA and CDR2 YSLEER.

The V call is TRBV27, the J call TRBJ2-5; D may be TRBD2 (5 bases). V lost 5 bases to trimming and J lost 5 bases, with 15 bases between them. The CDR3 consists of 14 residues. Per germline, CDR1 MNHEY and CDR2 SMNVEV (reference sequence). The CDR3 coding sequence is TGTGCCAGCAGTCCGTCGGACTTGGGGGAGACCCAGTACTTC. Its translation: CASSPSDLGETQYF.

As concerns this clone: Other nucleotide sequences in the sample specify the same CDR3. The genes are TRBV5-1 and TRBJ2-3; possibly TRBD1 for D (6 bases). This CDR3 region has 12 residues. Germline V gene data show CDR1 as SGHRS and CDR2 as YFSETQ. The V gene lost 3 bases and the J gene lost 6 bases, with 8 bases spanning the gap. CDR3 residues: CASSSQGDTQYF. The CDR3 nucleotides read TGCGCCAGCAGCTCCCAGGGGGATACGCAGTATTTT.

V usage is TRBV7-9 and J usage is TRBJ2-2, with a weak D call TRBD2 (5 bases). The V gene lost 2 bases and the J gene lost 6 bases, with 10 bases spanning the gap. The CDR3 sequence is 14 residues long. CDR1 is SEHNR, CDR2 FQNEAQ, per germline (reference sequence). The CDR3 DNA reads TGTGCCAGCAGCTTATTAGCGCAAGCCGGGGAGCTGTTTTTT. Translating it yields CASSLLAQAGELFF.

J is TRBJ2-7 and V is TRBV4-3, with 10 positions matching TRBD2. Germline V gives CDR1 LGHNA, CDR2 YSLEER. The CDR3 extends over 16 amino acids. With V trimmed by 0 bases and J by 4 bases, 6 bases remained unmatched. CDR3 nucleotide sequence: TGCGCCAGCAGCCAAGATCGGCTAGCGGGAGAGTACGAGCAGTACTTC. Translation: CASSQDRLAGEYEQYF.

The rearrangement links TRBV5-1 to TRBJ2-6; D is perhaps TRBD1 (6 bases). The germline CDR1 and CDR2 sequences are SGHRS and YFSETQ. The CDR3 sequence is 16 residues long. V was pared by 2 bases and J by 2 bases, with 11 bases between. The CDR3: CASSLGGTPGANVLTF. The CDR3 DNA reads as TGCGCCAGCAGCTTAGGGGGAACTCCTGGGGCCAACGTCCTGACTTTC.

The CDR3: CASGGWSSNQPQHF. The CDR3 bases are TGCGCCAGCGGAGGGTGGAGTAGCAATCAGCCCCAGCATTTT. The rearrangement uses TRBV10-2 and TRBJ1-5; D remains unclear. Trimming took off 8 bases at V and 0 bases at J, with 11 bases between the two ends. The CDR3 consists of 14 residues. Germline V gene sequence: CDR1 WSHSY, CDR2 SAAADI.

The rearrangement links TRBV5-1 to TRBJ2-5; TRBD2 agrees at 11 bases. Germline CDR1 reads SGHRS; CDR2 reads YFSETQ. The junction had 16 bases not matched to a gene; V was cut back by 4 bases and J by 5 bases. The CDR3 is 18 amino acids. The CDR3 protein is CASSPGGGSGRGEETQYF. Here the CDR3 DNA reads TGCGCCAGCAGCCCTGGAGGCGGTAGCGGGAGGGGCGAGGAGACCCAGTACTTC.

V and J are TRBV28 and TRBJ1-5, with TRBD1 matching 11 bases. J was trimmed by 4 bases and V by 8 bases; bases with no gene match: 10. The CDR3 totals 16 residues. The germline CDR1 and CDR2 sequences are MDHEN and SYDVKM. As DNA, the CDR3 is TGTGCCAGCGGCCATTGGACAGGGGGCCCTAATCAGCCCCAGCATTTT. Protein sequence: CASGHWTGGPNQPQHF.

The rearrangement joins TRBV10-1 to TRBJ1-5; tentatively, D is TRBD1 (5 bases). Germline assignment: CDR1 WNHNN and CDR2 SYGVQD (reference sequence). Trimming removed 8 bases at V and 4 bases at J, with 9 bases between. The CDR3 is 12 residues long. The CDR3 DNA sequence: TGCGCCAGCGGGACTGCGAATCAGCCCCAGCATTTT. It is translated as CASGTANQPQHF.

This chain links TRBV6-1 with TRBJ2-7, with 10 bases aligning to TRBD2. The CDR3 contains 15 residues. With V trimmed by 4 bases and J by 2 bases, 5 bases remained unmatched. CDR1 and CDR2 from the germline V gene are MNHNS and SASEGT. The CDR3 spells CASSASGRVPYEQYF. The CDR3 DNA sequence: TGTGCCAGCAGTGCTAGCGGGAGAGTACCCTACGAGCAGTACTTC.

The chain combines TRBV5-1 with TRBJ1-2, with TRBD1 matching 7 bases. The CDR3 is made up of 16 amino acids. V dropped 4 bases and J dropped 1; count of bases not matched to a gene: 10. The germline V gene has CDR1 SGHRS and CDR2 YFSETQ. This chain's CDR3 is CASSVRPGGRNYGYTF. For the CDR3, the DNA is TGCGCCAGCAGCGTCCGTCCAGGGGGTCGTAACTATGGCTACACCTTC.

The chain is built from TRBV21-1 and TRBJ2-3; the table's TRBD2 call for D was not verified on the DNA. TRBV21-1 is noted as a pseudogene. This CDR3 region has 16 residues. In DNA, the CDR3 is TGTGCCAGCAGCTGCTGTAGCGGGAGAGCACTAGATACGCAGTATTTT. This codes for CASSCCSGRALDTQYF.

A remark on this clone: At one end, the junction sequence differs from germline, possibly due to a read error. The chain joins TRBV7-9 to TRBJ2-7; TRBD1 is a possible D gene (6 bases). This CDR3 has 13 amino acids. In germline, CDR1 is SEHNR, CDR2 FQNEAQ (reference sequence). As DNA, the CDR3 is TGTTCCAGCAGCTCAGGGACATCCTACGAGCAGTACTTC. This sequence encodes CSSSSGTSYEQYF.

The rearrangement links TRBV19 to TRBJ1-1; 8 bases line up with TRBD1. The CDR3 is 14 residues long. The V segment lost 7 bases and the J segment 4 bases; nucleotides outside the gene matches: 8. Germline V gene data show CDR1 as LNHDA and CDR2 as SQIVND (reference sequence). The CDR3 here is CASNRQGSSTEAFF. The DNA for the CDR3 is TGTGCCAGTAACCGACAGGGGAGCTCCACTGAAGCTTTCTTT.

The chain carries TRBV30 and TRBJ2-1; TRBD2 aligns across 11 bases. The germline gives CDR1 GTSNPN, CDR2 SVGIG (reference sequence). The CDR3 contains 17 residues. Germline trimming cut 1 base from V and 4 bases from J; bases unmatched to any gene: 9. CDR3 protein: CAWSALLTSGAYNEQFF. In DNA, the CDR3 is TGTGCCTGGAGTGCCTTATTGACTAGCGGGGCGTACAATGAGCAGTTCTTC. Looking up the rest from reference TRBV30 and TRBJ2-1 gives the full variable domain: SQTIHQWPATLVQPVGSPLSLECTVEGTSNPNLYWYRQAAGRGLQLLFYSVGIGQISSEVPQNLSASRPQDRQFILSSKKLLLSDSGFYLCAWSALLTSGAYNEQFFGPGTRLTVL.

The chain couples TRBV6-5 to TRBJ2-1; 10 nucleotides agree with TRBD2. Germline V gene sequence: CDR1 MNHEY, CDR2 SVGAGI. CDR3 length equals 16 residues. The V segment lost 2 bases and the J segment 4 bases; nucleotides outside the gene matches: 5. The DNA for the CDR3 is TGTGCCAGCAGTTACCTAGCGGGAGTCAAATACAATGAGCAGTTCTTC. Residues: CASSYLAGVKYNEQFF.

This clone was counted only a few times. This chain links TRBV10-3 with TRBJ2-7, with 8 nucleotides matching TRBD1. Unmatched junction bases numbered 4, after V lost 8 bases and J lost 4 bases. The V gene's germline CDR1 is ENHRY and CDR2 SYGVKD. The CDR3 covers 12 residues. The CDR3 reads CAIGTGRYEQYF. The CDR3 DNA follows: TGTGCCATCGGGACAGGAAGGTACGAGCAGTACTTC.

The chain recombines TRBV9 with TRBJ2-1; 11 nucleotides agree with TRBD2. Germline assignment: CDR1 SGDLS and CDR2 YYNGEE. This CDR3 is 16 amino acids long. V shed 3 bases, J shed 3 bases, and the junction held 5 bases outside the gene matches. Here the CDR3 reads CASSDRLAGLYNEQFF. The DNA of the CDR3 is TGTGCCAGCAGCGACCGACTAGCGGGACTCTACAATGAGCAGTTCTTC.

The J gene is TRBJ2-1, the V gene TRBV30; D is possibly TRBD2 (5 bases). Germline lookup yields CDR1 GTSNPN and CDR2 SVGIG (reference sequence). This CDR3 spans 11 amino acids. V was cut by 4 bases and J by 9 bases, with 10 bases left in between. The CDR3 sequence: CAWTRESEQFF. As DNA, the CDR3 is TGTGCCTGGACACGGGAAAGTGAGCAGTTCTTC.

The V and J genes are TRBV7-9 and TRBJ2-5; 9 bases are a match to TRBD2. CDR1 is SEHNR and CDR2 is FQNEAQ in the germline V gene (reference sequence). CDR3 length: 16 residues. J gave up 1 base and V 7 bases, and 10 bases lay outside the gene matches. The CDR3 DNA is TGTGCCAGCAACGGGGAGACTAGCGGTATCCAAGAGACCCAGTACTTC. The encoded protein is CASNGETSGIQETQYF.

The chain links TRBV7-9 to TRBJ1-4; TRBD1 matches at 9 bases. The CDR3 runs to 15 residues. From germline, CDR1 is SEHNR and CDR2 FQNEAQ (reference sequence). Trimming at V came to 4 bases and at J to 7 bases, leaving 7 bases not matched to a gene. The CDR3 loop is CASSWAGTGPEKLFF. For the CDR3, the DNA is TGTGCCAGCAGCTGGGCCGGGACAGGGCCTGAAAAACTGTTTTTT.

The V call is TRBV18, the J call TRBJ2-1, with D perhaps TRBD2 (6 bases). The CDR3 runs 13 residues. Germline loops: CDR1 KGHSH, CDR2 LQKENI. V was clipped by 3 bases and J by 12 bases, with 15 bases between them. CDR3 in DNA: TGTGCCAGCTCACCCACCATGGACTACCGGCAGTTCTTC. Encoded protein: CASSPTMDYRQFF.